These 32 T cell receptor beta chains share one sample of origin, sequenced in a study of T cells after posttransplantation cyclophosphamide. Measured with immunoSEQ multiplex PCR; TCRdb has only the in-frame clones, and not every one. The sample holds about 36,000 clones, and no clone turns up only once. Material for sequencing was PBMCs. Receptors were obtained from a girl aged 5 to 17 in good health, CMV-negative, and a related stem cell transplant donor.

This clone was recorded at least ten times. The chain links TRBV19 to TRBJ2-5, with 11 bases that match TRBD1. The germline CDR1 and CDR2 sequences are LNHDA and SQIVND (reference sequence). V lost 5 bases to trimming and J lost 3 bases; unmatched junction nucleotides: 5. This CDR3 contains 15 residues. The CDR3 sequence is CASSARDRGKETQYF. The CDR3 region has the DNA TGTGCCAGTAGTGCCCGGGACAGGGGGAAAGAGACCCAGTACTTC.

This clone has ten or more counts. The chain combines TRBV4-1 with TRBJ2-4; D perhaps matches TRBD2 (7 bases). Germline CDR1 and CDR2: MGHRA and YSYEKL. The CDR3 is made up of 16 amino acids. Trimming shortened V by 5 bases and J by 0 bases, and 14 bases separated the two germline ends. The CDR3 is CASSLWGGEAKNIQYF. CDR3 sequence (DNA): TGCGCCAGCAGCTTGTGGGGGGGCGAAGCCAAAAACATTCAGTACTTC.

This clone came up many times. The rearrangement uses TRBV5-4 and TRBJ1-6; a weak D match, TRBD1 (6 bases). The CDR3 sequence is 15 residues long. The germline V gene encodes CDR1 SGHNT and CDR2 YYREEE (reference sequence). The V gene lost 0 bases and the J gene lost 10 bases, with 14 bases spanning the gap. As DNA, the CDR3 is TGTGCCAGCAGCTTGGTTGCGGGGGCACGATCACCCCTCCACTTT. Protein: CASSLVAGARSPLHF. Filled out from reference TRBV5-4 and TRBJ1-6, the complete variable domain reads ETGVTQSPTHLIKTRGQQVTLRCSSQSGHNTVSWYQQALGQGPQFIFQYYREEENGRGNFPPRFSGLQFPNYSSELNVNALELDDSALYLCASSLVAGARSPLHFGNGTRLTVT.

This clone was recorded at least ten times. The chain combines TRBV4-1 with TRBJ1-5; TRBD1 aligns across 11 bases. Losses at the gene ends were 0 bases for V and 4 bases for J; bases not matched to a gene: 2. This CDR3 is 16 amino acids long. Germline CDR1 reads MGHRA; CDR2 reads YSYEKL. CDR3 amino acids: CASSQEDRGPNQPQHF. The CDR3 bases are TGCGCCAGCAGCCAAGAGGACAGGGGGCCTAATCAGCCCCAGCATTTT.

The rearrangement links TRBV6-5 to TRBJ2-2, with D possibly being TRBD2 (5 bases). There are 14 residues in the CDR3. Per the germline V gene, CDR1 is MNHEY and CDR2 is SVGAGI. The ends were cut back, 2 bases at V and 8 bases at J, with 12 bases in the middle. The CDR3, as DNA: TGTGCCAGCAGTTACACCCCAAGCGGAGGGGAGCTGTTTTTT. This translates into CASSYTPSGGELFF.

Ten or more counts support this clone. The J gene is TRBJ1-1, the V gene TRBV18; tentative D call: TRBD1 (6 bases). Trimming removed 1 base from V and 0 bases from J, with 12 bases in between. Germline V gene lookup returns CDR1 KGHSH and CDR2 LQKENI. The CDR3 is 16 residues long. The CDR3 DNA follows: TGTGCCAGCTCACCACTGAGACAGGACATGAACACTGAAGCTTTCTTT. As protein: CASSPLRQDMNTEAFF.

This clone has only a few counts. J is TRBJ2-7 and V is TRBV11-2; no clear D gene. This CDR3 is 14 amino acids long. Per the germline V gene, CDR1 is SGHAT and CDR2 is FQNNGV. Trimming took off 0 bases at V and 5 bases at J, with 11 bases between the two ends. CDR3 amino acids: CASSLEVLSHEQYF. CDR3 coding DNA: TGTGCCAGCAGCTTAGAAGTACTGTCCCACGAGCAGTACTTC.

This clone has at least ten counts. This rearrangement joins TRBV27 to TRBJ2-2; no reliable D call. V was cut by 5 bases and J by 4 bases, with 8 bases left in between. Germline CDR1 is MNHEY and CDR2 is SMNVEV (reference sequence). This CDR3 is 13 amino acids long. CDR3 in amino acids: CASSLPTTGELFF. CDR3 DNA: TGTGCCAGCAGTCTCCCTACCACCGGGGAGCTGTTTTTT.

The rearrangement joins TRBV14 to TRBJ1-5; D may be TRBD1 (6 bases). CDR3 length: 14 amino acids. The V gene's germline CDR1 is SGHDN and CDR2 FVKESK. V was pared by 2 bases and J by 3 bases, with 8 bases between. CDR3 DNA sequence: TGTGCCAGCAGCCAAAGGGGGACCAATCAGCCCCAGCATTTT. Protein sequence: CASSQRGTNQPQHF.

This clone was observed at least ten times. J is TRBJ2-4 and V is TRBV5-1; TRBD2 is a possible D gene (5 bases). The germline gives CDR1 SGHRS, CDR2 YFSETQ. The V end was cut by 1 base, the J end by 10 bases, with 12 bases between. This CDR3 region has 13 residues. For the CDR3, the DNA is TGCGCCAGCAGCTTGAAGAGCGGTGGGATTCAGTACTTC. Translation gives CASSLKSGGIQYF. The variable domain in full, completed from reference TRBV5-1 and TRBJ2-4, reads KAGVTQTPRYLIKTRGQQVTLSCSPISGHRSVSWYQQTPGQGLQFLFEYFSETQRNKGNFPGRFSGRQFSNSRSEMNVSTLELGDSALYLCASSLKSGGIQYFGAGTRLSVL.

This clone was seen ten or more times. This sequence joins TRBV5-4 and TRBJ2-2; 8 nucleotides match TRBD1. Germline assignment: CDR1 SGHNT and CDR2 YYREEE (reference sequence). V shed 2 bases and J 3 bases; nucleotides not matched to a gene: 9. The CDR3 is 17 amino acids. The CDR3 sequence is CASSLGPGGADTGELFF. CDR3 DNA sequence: TGTGCCAGCAGCTTAGGGCCAGGGGGCGCGGACACCGGGGAGCTGTTTTTT.

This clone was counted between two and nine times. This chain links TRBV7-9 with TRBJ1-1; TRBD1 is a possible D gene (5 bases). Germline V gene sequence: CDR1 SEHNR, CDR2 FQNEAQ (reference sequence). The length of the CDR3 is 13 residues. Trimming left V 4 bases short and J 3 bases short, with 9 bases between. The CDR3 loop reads CASSSDRYTEAFF. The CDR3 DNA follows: TGTGCCAGCAGCTCAGACAGATACACTGAAGCTTTCTTT.

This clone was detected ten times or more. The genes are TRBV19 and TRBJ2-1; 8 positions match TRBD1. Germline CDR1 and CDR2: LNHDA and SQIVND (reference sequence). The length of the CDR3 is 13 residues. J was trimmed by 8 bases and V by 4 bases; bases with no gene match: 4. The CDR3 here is CASSRLQGDEQFF. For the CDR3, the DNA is TGTGCCAGTAGTAGGCTACAGGGGGATGAGCAGTTCTTC.

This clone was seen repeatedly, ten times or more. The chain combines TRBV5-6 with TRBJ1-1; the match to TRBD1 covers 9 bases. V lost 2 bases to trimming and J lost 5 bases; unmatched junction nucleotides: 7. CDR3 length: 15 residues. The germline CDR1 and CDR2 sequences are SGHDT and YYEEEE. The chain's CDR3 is CASSFSGQGNTEAFF. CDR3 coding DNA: TGTGCCAGCAGCTTTTCGGGACAGGGAAATACTGAAGCTTTCTTT.

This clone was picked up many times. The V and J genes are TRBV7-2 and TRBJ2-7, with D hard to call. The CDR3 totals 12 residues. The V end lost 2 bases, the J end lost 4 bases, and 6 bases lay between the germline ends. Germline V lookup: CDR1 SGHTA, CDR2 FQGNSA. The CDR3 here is CASSLNLYEQYF. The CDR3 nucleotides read TGTGCCAGCAGCTTAAATCTATACGAGCAGTACTTC.

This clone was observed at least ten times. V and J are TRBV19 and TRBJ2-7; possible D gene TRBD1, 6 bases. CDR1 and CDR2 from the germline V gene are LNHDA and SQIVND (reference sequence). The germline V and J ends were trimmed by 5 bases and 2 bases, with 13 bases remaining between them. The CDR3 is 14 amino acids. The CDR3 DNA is TGTGCCAGTAGTCTTACAGGGCAAGCCTACGAGCAGTACTTC. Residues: CASSLTGQAYEQYF.

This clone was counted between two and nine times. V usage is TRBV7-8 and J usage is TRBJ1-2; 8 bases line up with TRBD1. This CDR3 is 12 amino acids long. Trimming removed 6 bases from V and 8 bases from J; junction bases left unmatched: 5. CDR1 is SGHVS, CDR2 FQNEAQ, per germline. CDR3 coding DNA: TGTGCCAGCAGTCACAGGACAGGGGGCTACACCTTC. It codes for CASSHRTGGYTF.

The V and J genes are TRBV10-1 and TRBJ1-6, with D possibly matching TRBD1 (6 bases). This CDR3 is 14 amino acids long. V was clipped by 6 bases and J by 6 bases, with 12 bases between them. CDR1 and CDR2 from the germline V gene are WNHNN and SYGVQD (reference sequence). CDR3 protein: CASSHGTPNSPLHF. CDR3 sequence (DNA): TGCGCCAGCAGCCACGGGACACCTAATTCACCCCTCCACTTT.

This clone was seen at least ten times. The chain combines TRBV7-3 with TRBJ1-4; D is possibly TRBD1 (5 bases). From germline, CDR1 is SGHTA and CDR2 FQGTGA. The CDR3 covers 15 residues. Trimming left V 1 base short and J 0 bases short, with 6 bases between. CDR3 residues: CASSLRGATNEKLFF. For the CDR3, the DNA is TGTGCCAGCAGCTTAAGGGGGGCAACTAATGAAAAACTGTTTTTT.

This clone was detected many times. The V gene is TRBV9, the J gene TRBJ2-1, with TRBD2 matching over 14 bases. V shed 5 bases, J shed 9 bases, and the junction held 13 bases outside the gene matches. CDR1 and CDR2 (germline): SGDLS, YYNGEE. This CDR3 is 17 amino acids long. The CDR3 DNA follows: TGTGCCAGCAGGCCATTAACCGGGACTAGCGGGGGAGGTGAGCAGTTCTTC. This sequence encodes CASRPLTGTSGGGEQFF.

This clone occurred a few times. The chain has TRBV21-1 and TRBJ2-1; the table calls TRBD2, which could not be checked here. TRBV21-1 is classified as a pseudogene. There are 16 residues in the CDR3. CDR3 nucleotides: TGTGCCAGCAGCAAAGTGGCGGGAGCCTCCTACAATGAGCAGTTCTTC. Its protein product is CASSKVAGASYNEQFF.

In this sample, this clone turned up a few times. The chain's CDR3 is CASSMRSRGNEAFF. Written as DNA, the CDR3 is TGTGCCAGCAGTATGAGGTCCAGGGGGAATGAAGCTTTCTTT. The J gene is TRBJ1-1, the V gene TRBV28; 7 bases fit TRBD1. Germline CDR1 MDHEN, CDR2 SYDVKM. After removal of 5 bases from V and 7 bases from J, the junction contained 10 bases not matched to a gene. The CDR3 is 14 amino acids. The full variable domain, completed using reference TRBV28 and TRBJ1-1, is DVKVTQSSRYLVKRTGEKVFLECVQDMDHENMFWYRQDPGLGLRLIYFSYDVKMKEKGDIPEGYSVSREKKERFSLILESASTNQTSMYLCASSMRSRGNEAFFGQGTRLTVV.

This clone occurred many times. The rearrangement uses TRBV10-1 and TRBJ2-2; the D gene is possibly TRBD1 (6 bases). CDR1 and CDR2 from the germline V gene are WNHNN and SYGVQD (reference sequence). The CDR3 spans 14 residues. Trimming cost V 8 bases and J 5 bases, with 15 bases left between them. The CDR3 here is CASGGSRGTGELFF. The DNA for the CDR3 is TGCGCCAGCGGGGGCAGCCGTGGGACCGGGGAGCTGTTTTTT.

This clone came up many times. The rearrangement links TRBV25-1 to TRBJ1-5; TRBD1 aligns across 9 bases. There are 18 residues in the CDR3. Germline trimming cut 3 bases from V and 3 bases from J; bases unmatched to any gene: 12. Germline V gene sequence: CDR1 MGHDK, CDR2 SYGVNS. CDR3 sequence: CASSDFFPGTGLNQPQHF. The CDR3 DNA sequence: TGTGCCAGCAGTGACTTCTTTCCGGGGACAGGGCTCAATCAGCCCCAGCATTTT.

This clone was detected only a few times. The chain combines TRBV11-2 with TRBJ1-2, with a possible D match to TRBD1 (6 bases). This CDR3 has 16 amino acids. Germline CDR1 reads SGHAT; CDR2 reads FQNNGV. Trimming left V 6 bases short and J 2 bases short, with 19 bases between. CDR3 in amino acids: CASRRAGGASNYGYTF. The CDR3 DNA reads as TGTGCCAGCAGGCGAGCCGGGGGGGCATCCAACTATGGCTACACCTTC.

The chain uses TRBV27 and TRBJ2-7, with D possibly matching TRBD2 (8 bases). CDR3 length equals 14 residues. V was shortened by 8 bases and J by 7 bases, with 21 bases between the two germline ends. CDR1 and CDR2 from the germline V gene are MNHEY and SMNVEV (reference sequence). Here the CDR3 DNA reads TGTGCCAGCGTAGAGACAGGGTCGGGGGGGGAGCAGTACTTC. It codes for CASVETGSGGEQYF.

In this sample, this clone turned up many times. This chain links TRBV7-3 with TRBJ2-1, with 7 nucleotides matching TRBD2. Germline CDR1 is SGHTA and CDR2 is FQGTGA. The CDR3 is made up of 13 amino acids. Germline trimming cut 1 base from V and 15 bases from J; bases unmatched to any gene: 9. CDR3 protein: CASSLNLGTKLFF. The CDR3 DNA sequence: TGTGCCAGCAGCTTAAATCTGGGGACTAAATTGTTCTTC.

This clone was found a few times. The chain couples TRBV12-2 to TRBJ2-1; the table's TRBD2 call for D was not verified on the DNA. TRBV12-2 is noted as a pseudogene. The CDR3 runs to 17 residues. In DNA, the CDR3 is TGTGCAAGTCGCTTAGCCCAAACTAGCGGGAGGGCCGATGAGCAGTTCTTC. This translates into CASRLAQTSGRADEQFF.

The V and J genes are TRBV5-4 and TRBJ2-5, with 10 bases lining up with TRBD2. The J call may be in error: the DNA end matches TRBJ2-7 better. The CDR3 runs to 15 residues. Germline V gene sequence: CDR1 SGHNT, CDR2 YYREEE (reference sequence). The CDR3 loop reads CASSFVASGSNEQYF. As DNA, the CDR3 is TGTGCCAGCAGCTTTGTGGCTAGCGGGAGCAACGAGCAGTACTTC.

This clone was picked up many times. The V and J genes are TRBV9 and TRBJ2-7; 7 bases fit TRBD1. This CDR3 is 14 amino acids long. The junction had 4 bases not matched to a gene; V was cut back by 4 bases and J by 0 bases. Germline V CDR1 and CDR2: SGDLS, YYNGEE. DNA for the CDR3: TGTGCCAGCAGCCCGACAGGGAGCTCCTACGAGCAGTACTTC. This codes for CASSPTGSSYEQYF.

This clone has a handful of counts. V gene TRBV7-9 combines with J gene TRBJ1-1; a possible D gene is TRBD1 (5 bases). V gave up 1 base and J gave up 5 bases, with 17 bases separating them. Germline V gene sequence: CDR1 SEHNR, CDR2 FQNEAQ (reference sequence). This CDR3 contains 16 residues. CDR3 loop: CASSLVPVGGRTEAFF. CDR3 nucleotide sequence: TGTGCCAGCAGCTTAGTTCCGGTCGGGGGTAGGACTGAAGCTTTCTTT.

CDR3 bases: TGTGCCAGCAGTTTCGGGGGACTAGCCAAAAACATTCAGTACTTC. Its protein product is CASSFGGLAKNIQYF. The V call is TRBV27, the J call TRBJ2-4, with D perhaps TRBD2 (6 bases). Germline-derived CDR1 and CDR2 are MNHEY and SMNVEV (reference sequence). CDR3 length: 15 residues. V dropped 3 bases and J dropped 0 bases, with 9 bases sitting between them.